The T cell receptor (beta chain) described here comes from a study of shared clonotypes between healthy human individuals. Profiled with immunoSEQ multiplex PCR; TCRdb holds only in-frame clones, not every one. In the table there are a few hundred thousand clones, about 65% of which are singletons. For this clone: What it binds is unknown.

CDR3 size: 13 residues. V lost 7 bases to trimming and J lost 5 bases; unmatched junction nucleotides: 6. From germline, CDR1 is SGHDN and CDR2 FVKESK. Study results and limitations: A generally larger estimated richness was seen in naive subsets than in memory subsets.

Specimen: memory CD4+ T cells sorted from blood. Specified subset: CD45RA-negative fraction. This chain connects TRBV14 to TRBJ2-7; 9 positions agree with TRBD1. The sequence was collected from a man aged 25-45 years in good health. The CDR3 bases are TGTGCCAGCAACAGACAGGGGGGCCACGAGCAGTACTTC. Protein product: CASNRQGGHEQYF.